This T cell receptor beta chain was captured in a study of T cells in Graves' hyperthyroidism and ophthalmopathy. Overall study context: Peripheral blood was taken when the disease was first diagnosed, before any treatment began. Study-level results: The model identified upcoming ophthalmopathy a median about six months ahead of onset.

Individuals with ophthalmopathy presented a Clinical Activity Score of at least 3, a NOSPECS grade of at least 4 and a duration under 3 months. The PBMCs had their origin in approximately 10 ml of fresh peripheral blood. Amplification yielded TCR beta CDR3 regions, with RNA transcripts as the source. HTBI primers were employed in a first-round RT-PCR of the TCR CDR3. MiXCR was run by TCRdb on the multiplex PCR reads, yielding one entry per CDR3 protein. The sample records nearly 250,000 distinct CDR3 sequences, roughly 15% being singletons. This clonotype was seen repeatedly, ten times or more. Its antigen is still unknown. This CDR3 contains 12 residues. V was cut by 6 bases and J by 4 bases, with 13 bases left in between. CDR1 is DFQATT and CDR2 is SNEGSKA in the germline V gene (reference sequence).

The receptor comes from a young woman with Graves' ophthalmopathy. The sample was blood. The rearrangement uses TRBV20-1 and TRBJ2-7; D may be TRBD2 (5 bases). The CDR3: CSARPGLYEQYF. DNA for the CDR3: TGCAGTGCCCGGCCGGGGTTGTACGAGCAGTACTTC.